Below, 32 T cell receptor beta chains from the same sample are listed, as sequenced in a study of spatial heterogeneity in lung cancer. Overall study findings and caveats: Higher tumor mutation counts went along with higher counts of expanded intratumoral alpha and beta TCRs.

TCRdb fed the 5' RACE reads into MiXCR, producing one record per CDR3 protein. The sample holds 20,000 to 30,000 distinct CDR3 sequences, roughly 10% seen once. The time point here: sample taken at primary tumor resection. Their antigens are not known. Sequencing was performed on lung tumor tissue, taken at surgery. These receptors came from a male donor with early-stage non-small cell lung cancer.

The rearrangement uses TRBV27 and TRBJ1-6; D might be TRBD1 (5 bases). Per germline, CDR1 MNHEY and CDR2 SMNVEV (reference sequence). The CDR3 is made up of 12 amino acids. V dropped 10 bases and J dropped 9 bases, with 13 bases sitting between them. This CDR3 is CATREGSSPLHF. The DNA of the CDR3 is TGTGCCACACGGGAGGGGAGTTCACCCCTCCACTTT.

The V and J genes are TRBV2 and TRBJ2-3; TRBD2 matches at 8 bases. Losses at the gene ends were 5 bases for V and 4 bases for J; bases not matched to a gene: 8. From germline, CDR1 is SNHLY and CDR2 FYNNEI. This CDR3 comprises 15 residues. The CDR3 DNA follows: TGTGCCAGCAGTCAGCGGGGGTTCACGTCAGATACGCAGTATTTT. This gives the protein CASSQRGFTSDTQYF.

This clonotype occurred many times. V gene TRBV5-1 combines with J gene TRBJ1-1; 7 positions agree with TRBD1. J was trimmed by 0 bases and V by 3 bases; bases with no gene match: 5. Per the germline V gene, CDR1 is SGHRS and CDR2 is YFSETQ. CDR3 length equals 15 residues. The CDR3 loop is CASSSAGGLNTEAFF. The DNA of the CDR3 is TGCGCCAGCAGCTCAGCAGGGGGACTGAACACTGAAGCTTTCTTT. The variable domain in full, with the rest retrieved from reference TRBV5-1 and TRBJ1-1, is KAGVTQTPRYLIKTRGQQVTLSCSPISGHRSVSWYQQTPGQGLQFLFEYFSETQRNKGNFPGRFSGRQFSNSRSEMNVSTLELGDSALYLCASSSAGGLNTEAFFGQGTRLTVV.

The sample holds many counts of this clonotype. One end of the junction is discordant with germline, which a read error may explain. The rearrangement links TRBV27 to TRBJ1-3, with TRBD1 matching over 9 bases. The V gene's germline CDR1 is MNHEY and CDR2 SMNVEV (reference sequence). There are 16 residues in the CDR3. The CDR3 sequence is CASSLSGTGKGNTIYF. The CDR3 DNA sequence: TGTGCCAGCAGTCTATCCGGGACAGGGAAGGGAAACACCATATATTTT.

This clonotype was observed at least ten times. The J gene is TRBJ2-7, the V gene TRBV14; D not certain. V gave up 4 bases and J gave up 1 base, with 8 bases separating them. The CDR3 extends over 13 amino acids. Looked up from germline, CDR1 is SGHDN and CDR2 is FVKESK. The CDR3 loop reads CASSRVLSYEQYF. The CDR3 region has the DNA TGTGCCAGCAGCCGGGTGCTTTCCTACGAGCAGTACTTC.

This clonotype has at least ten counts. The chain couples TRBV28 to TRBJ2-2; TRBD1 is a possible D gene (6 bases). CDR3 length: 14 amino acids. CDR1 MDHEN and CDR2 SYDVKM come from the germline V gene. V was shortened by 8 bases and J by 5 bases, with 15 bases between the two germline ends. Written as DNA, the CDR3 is TGTGCCAGCGAAGGACAGAGGGTAACCGGGGAGCTGTTTTTT. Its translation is CASEGQRVTGELFF.

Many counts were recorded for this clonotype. The CDR3 loop reads CASSFGGIPGAQYF. The CDR3 coding sequence is TGTGCCAGCAGTTTTGGGGGGATACCTGGTGCGCAGTATTTT. V is TRBV28 and J is TRBJ2-3; D perhaps matches TRBD2 (6 bases). The CDR3 extends over 14 amino acids. Per germline, CDR1 MDHEN and CDR2 SYDVKM. V lost 3 bases, J lost 10 bases, and 17 bases lay in between.

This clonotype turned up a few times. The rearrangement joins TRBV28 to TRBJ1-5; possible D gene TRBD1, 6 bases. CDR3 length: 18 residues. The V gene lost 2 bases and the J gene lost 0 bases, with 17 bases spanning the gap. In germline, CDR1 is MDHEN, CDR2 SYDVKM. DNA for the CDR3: TGTGCCAGCAGTTTAGGGCCCAGGGGTATCTATAGCAATCAGCCCCAGCATTTT. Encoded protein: CASSLGPRGIYSNQPQHF.

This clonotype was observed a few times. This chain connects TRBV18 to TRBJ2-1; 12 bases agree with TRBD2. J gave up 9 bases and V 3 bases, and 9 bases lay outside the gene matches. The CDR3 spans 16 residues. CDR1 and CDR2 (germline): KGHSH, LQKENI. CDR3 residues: CASSPDQLAGGREQFF. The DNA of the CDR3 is TGTGCCAGCTCACCTGATCAACTAGCGGGGGGACGTGAGCAGTTCTTC.

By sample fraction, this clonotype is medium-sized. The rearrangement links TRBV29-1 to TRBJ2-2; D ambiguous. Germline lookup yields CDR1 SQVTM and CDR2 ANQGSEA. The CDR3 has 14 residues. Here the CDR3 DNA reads TGCAGTGCTCGGCGGAACGCGAACACCGGGGAGCTGTTTTTT. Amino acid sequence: CSARRNANTGELFF.

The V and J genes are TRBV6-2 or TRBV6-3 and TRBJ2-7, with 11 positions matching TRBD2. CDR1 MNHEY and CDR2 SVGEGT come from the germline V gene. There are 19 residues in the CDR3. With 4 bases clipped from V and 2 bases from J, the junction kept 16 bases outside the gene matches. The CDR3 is CASSSNTHGLAGLTYEQYF. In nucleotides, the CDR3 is TGTGCCAGCAGTTCCAATACCCATGGACTAGCGGGTTTAACCTACGAGCAGTACTTC.

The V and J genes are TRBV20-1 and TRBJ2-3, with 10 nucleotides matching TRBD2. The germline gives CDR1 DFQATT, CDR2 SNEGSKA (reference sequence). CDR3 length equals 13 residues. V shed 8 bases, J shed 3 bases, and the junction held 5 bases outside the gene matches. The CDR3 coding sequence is TGCAGTTTACTAGCGGGACGAACAGATACGCAGTATTTT. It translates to CSLLAGRTDTQYF.

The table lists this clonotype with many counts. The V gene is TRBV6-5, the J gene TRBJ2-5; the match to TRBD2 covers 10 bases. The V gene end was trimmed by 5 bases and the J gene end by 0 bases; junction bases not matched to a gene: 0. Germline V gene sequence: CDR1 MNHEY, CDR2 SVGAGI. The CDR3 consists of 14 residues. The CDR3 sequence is CASSTSGDQETQYF. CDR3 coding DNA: TGTGCCAGCAGTACTAGCGGGGACCAAGAGACCCAGTACTTC.

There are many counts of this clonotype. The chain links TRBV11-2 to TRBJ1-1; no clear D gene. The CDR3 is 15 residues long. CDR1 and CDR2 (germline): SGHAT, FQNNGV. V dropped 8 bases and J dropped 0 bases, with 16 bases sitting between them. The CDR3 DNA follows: TGTGCCAGCGGCTCCAGAGGCGGGCTGAACACTGAAGCTTTCTTT. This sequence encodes CASGSRGGLNTEAFF.

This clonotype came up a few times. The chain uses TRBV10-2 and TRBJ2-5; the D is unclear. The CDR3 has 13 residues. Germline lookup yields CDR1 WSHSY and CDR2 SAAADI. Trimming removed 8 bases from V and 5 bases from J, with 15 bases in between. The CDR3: CASSRFWSETQYF. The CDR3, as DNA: TGCGCCAGCTCGAGGTTCTGGTCGGAGACCCAGTACTTC.

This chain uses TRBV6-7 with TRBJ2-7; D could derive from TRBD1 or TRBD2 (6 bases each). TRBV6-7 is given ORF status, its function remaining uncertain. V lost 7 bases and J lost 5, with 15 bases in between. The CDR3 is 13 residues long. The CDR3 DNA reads TGTGCCAGCAAAGCGGGCAGGGGAGACGAGCAGTACTTC. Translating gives CASKAGRGDEQYF.

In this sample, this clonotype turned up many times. CDR3 in amino acids: CSARETGTSKVEQYF. The CDR3 DNA reads TGCAGTGCTAGAGAAACCGGGACTAGTAAAGTAGAGCAGTACTTC. The chain uses TRBV20-1 and TRBJ2-7; 8 bases fit TRBD2. The CDR3 has 15 residues. The germline CDR1 and CDR2 sequences are DFQATT and SNEGSKA (reference sequence). J gave up 7 bases and V 0 bases, and 11 bases lay outside the gene matches.

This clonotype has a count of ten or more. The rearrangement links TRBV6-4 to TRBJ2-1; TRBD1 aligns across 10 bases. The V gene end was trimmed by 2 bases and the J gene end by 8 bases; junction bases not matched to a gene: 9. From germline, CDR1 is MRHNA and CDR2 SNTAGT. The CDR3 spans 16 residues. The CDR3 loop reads CASSDRGQGPGDEQFF. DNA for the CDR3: TGTGCCAGCAGTGACAGGGGACAGGGGCCTGGTGATGAGCAGTTCTTC.

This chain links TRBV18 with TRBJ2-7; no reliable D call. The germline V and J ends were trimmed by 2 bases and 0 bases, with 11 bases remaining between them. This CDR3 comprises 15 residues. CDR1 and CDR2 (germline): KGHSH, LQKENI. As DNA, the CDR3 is TGTGCCAGCTCACCATCCGGATCCCCCTCCTACGAGCAGTACTTC. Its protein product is CASSPSGSPSYEQYF.

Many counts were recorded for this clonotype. CDR3 region: CASSSLGNIQYF. CDR3 nucleotides: TGTGCCAGCAGCTCACTTGGGAACATTCAGTACTTC. The chain employs TRBV6-2 or TRBV6-3 and TRBJ2-4; D uncertain. This CDR3 is 12 amino acids long. The V gene lost 6 bases and the J gene lost 7 bases, with 10 bases spanning the gap. CDR1 and CDR2 from the germline V gene are MNHEY and SVGEGT.

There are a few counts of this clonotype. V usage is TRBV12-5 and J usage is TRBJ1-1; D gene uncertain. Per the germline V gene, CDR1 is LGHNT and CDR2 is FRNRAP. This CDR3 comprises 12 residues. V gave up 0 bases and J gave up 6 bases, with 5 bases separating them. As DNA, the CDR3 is TGTGCTAGTGGTTTGGTATCTGCTGAAGCTTTCTTT. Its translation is CASGLVSAEAFF.

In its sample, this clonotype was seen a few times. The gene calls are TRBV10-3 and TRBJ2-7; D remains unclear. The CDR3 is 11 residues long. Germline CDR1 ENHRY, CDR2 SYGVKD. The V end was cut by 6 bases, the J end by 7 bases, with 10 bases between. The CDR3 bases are TGTGCCATCAGCTCGGCTTGGGAGCAGTACTTC. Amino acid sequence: CAISSAWEQYF.

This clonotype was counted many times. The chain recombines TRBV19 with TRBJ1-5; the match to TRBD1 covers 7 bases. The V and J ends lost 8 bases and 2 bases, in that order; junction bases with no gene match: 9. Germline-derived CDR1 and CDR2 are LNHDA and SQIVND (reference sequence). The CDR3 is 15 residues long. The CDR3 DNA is TGTGCCAGTGCTTTTCGACAGGGCGGCAATCAGCCCCAGCATTTT. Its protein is CASAFRQGGNQPQHF.

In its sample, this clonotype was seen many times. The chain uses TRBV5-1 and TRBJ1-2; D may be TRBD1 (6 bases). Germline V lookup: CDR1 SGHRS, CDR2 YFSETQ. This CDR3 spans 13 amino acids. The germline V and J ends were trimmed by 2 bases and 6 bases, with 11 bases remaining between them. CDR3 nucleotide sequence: TGCGCCAGCAGCTTCTCAGGGGAGGATGGCTACACCTTC. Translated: CASSFSGEDGYTF. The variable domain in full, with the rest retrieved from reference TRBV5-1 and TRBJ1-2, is KAGVTQTPRYLIKTRGQQVTLSCSPISGHRSVSWYQQTPGQGLQFLFEYFSETQRNKGNFPGRFSGRQFSNSRSEMNVSTLELGDSALYLCASSFSGEDGYTFGSGTRLTVV.

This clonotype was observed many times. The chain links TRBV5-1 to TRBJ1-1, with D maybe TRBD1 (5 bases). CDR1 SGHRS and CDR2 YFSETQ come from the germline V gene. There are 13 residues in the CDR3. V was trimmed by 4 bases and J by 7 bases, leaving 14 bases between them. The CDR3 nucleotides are TGCGCCAGCAGCCATTACAAGGACAATGAAGCTTTCTTT. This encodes CASSHYKDNEAFF.

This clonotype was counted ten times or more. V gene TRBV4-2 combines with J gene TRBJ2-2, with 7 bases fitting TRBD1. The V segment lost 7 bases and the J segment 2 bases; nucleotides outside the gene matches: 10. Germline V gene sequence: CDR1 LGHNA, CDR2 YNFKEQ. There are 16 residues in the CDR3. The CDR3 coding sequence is TGTGCCAGCACCGCCGGAAGACAGGGAAACACCGGGGAGCTGTTTTTT. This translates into CASTAGRQGNTGELFF.

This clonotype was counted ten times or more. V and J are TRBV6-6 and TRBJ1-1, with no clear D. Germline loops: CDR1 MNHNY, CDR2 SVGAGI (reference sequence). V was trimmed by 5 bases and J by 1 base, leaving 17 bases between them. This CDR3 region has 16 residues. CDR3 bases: TGTGCCAGCAGTCCTCGAGTCACCAGAGAGAACACTGAAGCTTTCTTT. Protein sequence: CASSPRVTRENTEAFF.

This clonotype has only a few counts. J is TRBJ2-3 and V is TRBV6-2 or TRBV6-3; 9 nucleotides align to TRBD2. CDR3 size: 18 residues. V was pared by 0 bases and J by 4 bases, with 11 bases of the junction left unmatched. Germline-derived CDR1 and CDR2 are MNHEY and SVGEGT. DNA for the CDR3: TGTGCCAGCAGTTACTCCTCTCGGCGGGGGGGCCTTCCAGATACGCAGTATTTT. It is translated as CASSYSSRRGGLPDTQYF.

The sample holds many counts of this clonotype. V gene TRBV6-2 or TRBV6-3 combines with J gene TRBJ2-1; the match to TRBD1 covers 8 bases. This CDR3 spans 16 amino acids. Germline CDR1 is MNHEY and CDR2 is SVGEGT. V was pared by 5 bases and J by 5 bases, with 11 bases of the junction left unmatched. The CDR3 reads CASSQPTGGKDNEQFF. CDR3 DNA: TGTGCCAGCAGTCAACCAACAGGGGGGAAAGACAATGAGCAGTTCTTC.

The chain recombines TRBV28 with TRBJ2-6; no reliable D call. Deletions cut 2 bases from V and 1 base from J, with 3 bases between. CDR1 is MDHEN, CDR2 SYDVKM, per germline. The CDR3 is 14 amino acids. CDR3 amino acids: CASSLVSGANVLTF. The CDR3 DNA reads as TGTGCCAGCAGTTTAGTATCTGGGGCCAACGTCCTGACTTTC.

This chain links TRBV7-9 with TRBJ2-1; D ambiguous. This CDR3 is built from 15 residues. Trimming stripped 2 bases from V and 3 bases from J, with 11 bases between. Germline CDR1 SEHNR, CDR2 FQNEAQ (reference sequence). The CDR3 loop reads CASSLSGVDYNEQFF. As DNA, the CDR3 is TGTGCCAGCAGCTTAAGTGGGGTGGACTACAATGAGCAGTTCTTC.

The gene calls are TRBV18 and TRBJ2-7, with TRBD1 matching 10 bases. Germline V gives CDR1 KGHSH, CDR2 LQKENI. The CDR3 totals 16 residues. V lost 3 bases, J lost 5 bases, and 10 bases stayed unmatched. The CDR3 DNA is TGTGCCAGCTCACCCGACAGGGGGCGAATTAATAACGAGCAGTACTTC. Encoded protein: CASSPDRGRINNEQYF. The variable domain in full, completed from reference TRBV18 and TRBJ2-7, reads NAGVMQNPRHLVRRRGQEARLRCSPMKGHSHVYWYRQLPEEGLKFMVYLQKENIIDESGMPKERFSAEFPKEGPSILRIQQVVRGDSAAYFCASSPDRGRINNEQYFGPGTRLTVT.